This entry describes one TCR beta chain. Antigen specificity is unknown. As the CDR3 is not closed by the conserved phenylalanine or tryptophan, this likely results from a read error. 5'-RACE, quantitative and with molecular barcodes, yielded the TCR beta libraries. Each CDR3 protein gets one entry after TCRdb re-called the 5' RACE reads with MiXCR. The table has about 220,000 distinct CDR3 sequences, around 19% seen once. The sample comes from a study of CD8 T cells in ankylosing spondylitis. Study conclusions and caveats: Within ankylosing spondylitis blood, a TCR beta motif made up of roughly eight highly homologous variants appeared to be characteristic.

The CDR3 is made up of 13 amino acids. Germline assignment: CDR1 MNHNY and CDR2 SVGAGI (reference sequence). Trimming pared 2 bases from V and 4 bases from J, leaving 8 bases between. The sequenced sample consisted of blood, either unsorted or a sorted T cell fraction (not recorded which). The source of this sequence is a male donor with ankylosing spondylitis. The gene calls are TRBV6-6 and TRBJ1-1; D is ambiguous. The CDR3 here is CASSYVEGTEAFL. CDR3 nucleotide sequence: TGTGCCAGCAGTTACGTCGAGGGCACTGAAGCTTTCTTA.